This TCR beta chain emerged from a study of control samples from healthy donors and cancer patients (dated by TCRdb to 2020 to 2022). A remark on this clone: No antigen is known for it. The input lacks base qualities; no much larger clone sits a single base away.

To prepare the library, the immunoSEQ multiplex PCR assay was applied. The table was pulled from immuneACCESS by TCRdb, which kept in-frame rearrangements only. Such tables lose some clones; where checked, under half of the loss comes from unresolved V genes, and the rest has no known cause. The table for this sample lists tens of thousands of clones; around 93% of them were counted only once. The biggest ten clones account for over 20% of the sample. Deletion took 5 bases off V and 3 bases off J, with a span of 11 bases between the germline ends. The germline V gene (reference sequence) sets CDR1 to SEHNR and CDR2 to FQNEAQ. From the cysteine up to the phenylalanine, the CDR3 has a length of 13 residues. The only DNA kept is the CDR3, 39 bases in frame from the first base.

This sequence was found in a woman aged 40 to 55 with head and neck cancer. The rearranged chain carries TRBV7-9 and TRBJ2-7; the D region possibly corresponds to TRBD2 (6 bases align). The sequencing sample was made of PBMCs. The CDR3 in this case is CASSKAGSYEQYF. The sequenced DNA is TGTGCCAGCAGCAAAGCGGGCAGCTACGAGCAGTACTTC.